A selection of T cell receptor beta chains follows, all from one sample in a study of T-cell reconstitution after alpha-beta-depleted transplantation in children. MiXCR was run by TCRdb on the PCR reads, yielding one entry per CDR3 protein. There are fewer than 500,000 distinct CDR3 sequences in the sample; around 46% occur only once, and roughly a quarter lies in the top ten. The input for sequencing was PBMCs, taken before TCRalphabeta/CD19-depleted stem cell transplant. The origin of the receptors is a girl aged 2 to 9 with aplastic anemia, due to receive a stem cell transplant. Each CDR3 is given with its conserved first and last residue. The D gene is left open where the match is weak. A row's size may be missing; if present it is once, few, many or a size class.

D: -; size: few; V: TRBV4-1; J: TRBJ2-6; DNA: TGCGCCAGCAGCCAGTGGGATGGCTCTGGGGCCAACGTCCTGACTTTC; CDR3: CASSQWDGSGANVLTF
D: -; size: -; V: TRBV20-1; J: TRBJ2-5; DNA: TGCAGTGCTAGGGCCGGGGCTAGCGAGTCAGAGACCCAGTACTTC; CDR3: CSARAGASESETQYF
D: -; size: few; V: TRBV28; J: TRBJ2-4; DNA: TGTGCCAGCAGTTCCGGGACAAATTTGGGCCTTGGCATTCAGTACTTC; CDR3: CASSSGTNLGLGIQYF
D: -; size: few; V: TRBV4-3; J: TRBJ1-2; DNA: TGCGCCAGCAGCCAAGAATTAGGAACTAACTATGGCTACACCTTC; CDR3: CASSQELGTNYGYTF
D: -; size: -; V: TRBV5-1; J: TRBJ2-2; DNA: TGCGCCAGCAGTCTACTCGCGGGGACGATCGGGGAGCTGTTTTTT; CDR3: CASSLLAGTIGELFF
D: -; size: -; V: TRBV28; J: TRBJ1-2; DNA: TGTGCCAGCAGTCCCCATGGGGATAACTATGGCTACACCTTC; CDR3: CASSPHGDNYGYTF
D: TRBD2; size: few; V: TRBV25-1; J: TRBJ2-1; DNA: TGTGCCAGCTCTACTAGCGGGAGCGTCTACAATGAGCAGTTCTTC; CDR3: CASSTSGSVYNEQFF
D: TRBD2; size: -; V: TRBV20-1; J: TRBJ2-1; DNA: TGCAGTGCTAGAAATATTCGACTAGCGGACTACAATGAGCAGTTCTTC; CDR3: CSARNIRLADYNEQFF
D: -; size: -; V: TRBV7-3; J: TRBJ2-7; DNA: TGTGCCAGCAGCCTAGATAGCGGTTACGAGCAGTACTTC; CDR3: CASSLDSGYEQYF
D: -; size: -; V: TRBV29-1; J: TRBJ2-7; DNA: TGCAGCGCCCGGGACTTCAACTACGAGCAGTACTTC; CDR3: CSARDFNYEQYF